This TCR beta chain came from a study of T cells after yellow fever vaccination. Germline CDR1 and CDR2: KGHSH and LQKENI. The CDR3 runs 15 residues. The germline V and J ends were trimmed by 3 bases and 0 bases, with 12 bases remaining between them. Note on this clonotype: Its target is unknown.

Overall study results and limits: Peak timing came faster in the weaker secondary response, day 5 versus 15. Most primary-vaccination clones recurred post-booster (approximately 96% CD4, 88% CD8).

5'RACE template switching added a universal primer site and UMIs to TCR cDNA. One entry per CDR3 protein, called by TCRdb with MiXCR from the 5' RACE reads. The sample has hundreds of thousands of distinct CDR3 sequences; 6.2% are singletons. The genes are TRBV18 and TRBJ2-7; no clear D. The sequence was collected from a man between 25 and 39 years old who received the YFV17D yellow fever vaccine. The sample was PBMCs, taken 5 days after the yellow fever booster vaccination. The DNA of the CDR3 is TGTGCCAGCTCACCTGTAGAGGCCCCCTCCTACGAGCAGTACTTC. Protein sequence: CASSPVEAPSYEQYF.